The 14 T cell receptor beta chains listed next were all sequenced from one sample in a study of T cell responses to AZD1222 COVID-19 vaccine. Repertoires were generated with immunoSEQ multiplex PCR, while TCRdb's copy carries only in-frame clones and drops some. The sample lists more than 85,000 clones; 88% were seen once. The sample here was peripheral blood, taken on day 0 of AZD1222 vaccination. These receptor sequences come from an adult in good health.

The chain recombines TRBV6-1 with TRBJ2-7; no definite D call. V lost 3 bases to trimming and J lost 4 bases, with 10 bases between them. Germline V lookup: CDR1 MNHNS, CDR2 SASEGT. The CDR3 has 13 amino acids. DNA of the CDR3: TGTGCCAGCAGTGAGGCCGCCTCATACGAGCAGTACTTC. It codes for CASSEAASYEQYF.

V usage is TRBV2 and J usage is TRBJ2-7; 8 bases match TRBD1. The CDR3 has 12 amino acids. J was trimmed by 12 bases and V by 4 bases; bases with no gene match: 8. Germline CDR1 SNHLY, CDR2 FYNNEI. The CDR3 region has the DNA TGTGCCAGCAGTGGGGGACAGGTCCCCTCGTACTTC. Encoded protein: CASSGGQVPSYF.

The chain recombines TRBV20-1 with TRBJ2-2; possible D gene TRBD1, 6 bases. The germline V gene has CDR1 DFQATT and CDR2 SNEGSKA (reference sequence). The CDR3 runs to 14 residues. V shed 3 bases and J shed 6 bases, with 14 bases lying between them. CDR3 loop: CSASTATGSGELFF. CDR3 DNA: TGCAGTGCTAGTACGGCGACAGGCTCCGGGGAGCTGTTTTTT.

The V and J genes are TRBV5-5 and TRBJ2-7; 14 bases align to TRBD2. This CDR3 contains 18 residues. The germline V gene has CDR1 SGHKS and CDR2 YYEKEE (reference sequence). Trimming took 0 bases from V and 0 from J; bases not matched to a gene: 5. CDR3 nucleotide sequence: TGTGCCAGCAGCTTGGGACTAGCGGGGGGGAAAAGCTCCTACGAGCAGTACTTC. Its translation: CASSLGLAGGKSSYEQYF.

V is TRBV3-1 (or the pseudogene TRBV3-2) and J is TRBJ1-4, with TRBD1 matching over 10 bases. The CDR3 length is 17 residues. The germline V gene encodes CDR1 LGHDT and CDR2 YNNKEL (reference sequence). With V trimmed by 2 bases and J by 2 bases, 5 bases remained unmatched. This CDR3 is CASSQRDRGVTNEKLFF. In nucleotides, the CDR3 is TGTGCCAGCAGCCAAAGGGACAGGGGTGTCACTAATGAAAAACTGTTTTTT.

The CDR3 loop reads CASSLRDWRSYEQYF. The CDR3 region has the DNA TGTGCCAGCAGCTTGCGGGACTGGCGCTCCTACGAGCAGTACTTC. V gene TRBV11-2 combines with J gene TRBJ2-7; D is possibly TRBD2 (6 bases). The CDR3 contains 15 residues. The V and J ends lost 3 bases and 0 bases respectively, with 12 bases between them. Germline CDR1 SGHAT, CDR2 FQNNGV.

V usage is TRBV6-1 and J usage is TRBJ2-7; D is ambiguous. The CDR3 runs to 15 residues. The germline gives CDR1 MNHNS, CDR2 SASEGT. V was clipped by 0 bases and J by 2 bases, with 11 bases between them. The DNA for the CDR3 is TGTGCCAGCAGTGAAGCCCCCCGGTTGGCCTACGAGCAGTACTTC. Translating gives CASSEAPRLAYEQYF.

The CDR3 DNA reads as TGCGCCAGCAGCGCGGGGCTCCCTGAGGAAAAACTGTTTTTT. Its translation is CASSAGLPEEKLFF. V and J are TRBV5-1 and TRBJ1-4; possible D gene TRBD1, 5 bases. Deletions cut 4 bases from V and 8 bases from J, with 15 bases between. The CDR3 is 14 amino acids. Germline CDR1 and CDR2: SGHRS and YFSETQ.

The chain couples TRBV2 to TRBJ1-2; 9 nucleotides align to TRBD1. V shed 10 bases and J 0 bases; nucleotides not matched to a gene: 9. The CDR3 totals 15 residues. CDR1 and CDR2 (germline): SNHLY, FYNNEI. CDR3 region: CAKERGQGSNYGYTF. For the CDR3, the DNA is TGTGCCAAAGAAAGGGGACAGGGTTCTAACTATGGCTACACCTTC. The whole variable domain, filled in from reference TRBV2 and TRBJ1-2, reads EPEVTQTPSHQVTQMGQEVILRCVPISNHLYFYWYRQILGQKVEFLVSFYNNEISEKSEIFDDQFSVERPDGSNFTLKIRSTKLEDSAMYFCAKERGQGSNYGYTFGSGTRLTVV.

J is TRBJ2-3 and V is TRBV24-1, with 7 bases identical to TRBD2. The CDR3 runs 15 residues. Germline CDR1 KGHDR, CDR2 SFDVKD. With V trimmed by 4 bases and J by 4 bases, 7 bases remained unmatched. The CDR3 here is CATSDGGRLPDTQYF. The CDR3 DNA sequence: TGTGCCACCAGTGACGGGGGGAGACTACCAGATACGCAGTATTTT.

The chain is built from TRBV7-9 and TRBJ1-1; D unclear. The ends were cut back, 6 bases at V and 0 bases at J, with 5 bases in the middle. The CDR3 runs to 12 residues. Germline CDR1 reads SEHNR; CDR2 reads FQNEAQ (reference sequence). DNA of the CDR3: TGTGCCAGCAGACAGATGAACACTGAAGCTTTCTTT. Its translation is CASRQMNTEAFF.

The rearrangement joins TRBV30 to TRBJ2-7; D could derive from TRBD1 or TRBD2 (6 bases each). CDR1 and CDR2 (germline): GTSNPN, SVGIG (reference sequence). Trimming cost V 2 bases and J 1 base, with 9 bases left between them. The CDR3 is 13 residues long. CDR3 sequence: CAWSKGGSYEQYF. The DNA for the CDR3 is TGTGCCTGGAGTAAGGGGGGTTCCTACGAGCAGTACTTC.

This clone has a handful of counts. The V gene is TRBV3-1 (or the pseudogene TRBV3-2), the J gene TRBJ1-2, with D tentatively TRBD1 (5 bases). CDR1 and CDR2 (germline): LGHDT, YNNKEL (reference sequence). The length of the CDR3 is 13 residues. Trimming stripped 4 bases from V and 4 bases from J, with 10 bases between. In DNA form, the CDR3 reads TGTGCCAGCAGCCCCCAGGGATCCTATGGCTACACCTTC. This encodes CASSPQGSYGYTF.

The table lists this clone with a count of one. The rearrangement joins TRBV4-1 to TRBJ2-3; TRBD1 agrees at 7 bases. The V segment lost 4 bases and the J segment 5 bases; nucleotides outside the gene matches: 3. The CDR3 covers 13 residues. In germline, CDR1 is MGHRA, CDR2 YSYEKL. The DNA for the CDR3 is TGCGCCAGCAGCCGGGGACAGATAGATACGCAGTATTTT. Translation gives CASSRGQIDTQYF.